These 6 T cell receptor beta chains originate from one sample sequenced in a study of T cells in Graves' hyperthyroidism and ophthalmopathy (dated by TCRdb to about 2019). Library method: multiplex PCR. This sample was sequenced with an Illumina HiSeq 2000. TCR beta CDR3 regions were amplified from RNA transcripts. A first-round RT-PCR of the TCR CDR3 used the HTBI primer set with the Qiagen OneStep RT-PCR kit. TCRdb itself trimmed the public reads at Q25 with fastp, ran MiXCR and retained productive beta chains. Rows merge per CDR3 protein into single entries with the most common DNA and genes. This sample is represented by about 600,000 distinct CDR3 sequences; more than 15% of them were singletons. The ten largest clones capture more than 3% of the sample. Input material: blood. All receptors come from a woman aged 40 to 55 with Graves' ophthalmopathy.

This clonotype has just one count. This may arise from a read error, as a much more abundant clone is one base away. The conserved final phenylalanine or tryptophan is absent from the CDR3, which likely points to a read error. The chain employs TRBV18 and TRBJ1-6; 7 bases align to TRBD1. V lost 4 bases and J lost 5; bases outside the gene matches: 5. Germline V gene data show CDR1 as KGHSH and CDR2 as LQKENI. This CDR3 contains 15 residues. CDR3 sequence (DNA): TGTGCCAGCTCACAAGGACAGGCTGATAATTCACCCCTCCACTAT. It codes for CASSQGQADNSPLHY.

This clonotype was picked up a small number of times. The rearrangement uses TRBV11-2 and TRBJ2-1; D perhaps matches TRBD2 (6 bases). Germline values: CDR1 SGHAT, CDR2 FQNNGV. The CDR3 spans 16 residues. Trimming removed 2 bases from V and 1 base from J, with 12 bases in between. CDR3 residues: CASSLSAGLSYNEQFF. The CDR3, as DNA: TGTGCCAGCAGCTTATCCGCGGGGCTGTCCTACAATGAGCAGTTCTTC.

For the CDR3, the DNA is TGTGCCAGCAGCCGGACTAGCGGGGGGGCTAGCACAGATACGCAGTATTTT. It codes for CASSRTSGGASTDTQYF. The chain couples TRBV3-1 to TRBJ2-3; the match to TRBD2 covers 15 bases. Trimming removed 4 bases from V and 0 bases from J; junction bases left unmatched: 2. Per the germline V gene, CDR1 is LGHDT and CDR2 is YNNKEL (reference sequence). This CDR3 contains 17 residues.

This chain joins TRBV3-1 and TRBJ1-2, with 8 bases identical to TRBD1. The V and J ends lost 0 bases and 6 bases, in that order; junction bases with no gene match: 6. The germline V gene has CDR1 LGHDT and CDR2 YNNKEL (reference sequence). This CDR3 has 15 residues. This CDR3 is CASSQEGTGWDGYTF. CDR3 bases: TGTGCCAGCAGCCAAGAAGGGACAGGTTGGGATGGCTACACCTTC.

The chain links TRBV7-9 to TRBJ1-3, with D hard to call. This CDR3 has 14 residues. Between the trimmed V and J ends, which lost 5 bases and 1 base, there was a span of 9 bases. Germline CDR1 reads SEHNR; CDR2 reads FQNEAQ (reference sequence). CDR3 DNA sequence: TGTGCCAGCAGCCGAGGAGTGTCTGGAAACACCATATATTTT. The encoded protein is CASSRGVSGNTIYF.

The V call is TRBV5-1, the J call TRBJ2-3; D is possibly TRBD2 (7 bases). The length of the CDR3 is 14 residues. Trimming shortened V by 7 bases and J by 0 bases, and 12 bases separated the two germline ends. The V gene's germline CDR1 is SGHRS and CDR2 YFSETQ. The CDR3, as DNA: TGCGCCAGCGGGGGGGGCAGAAGCACAGATACGCAGTATTTT. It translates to CASGGGRSTDTQYF.